This is a list of T cell receptor beta chains from one sample in a study of shared clonotypes between healthy human individuals. Clones were read by immunoSEQ multiplex PCR, and TCRdb kept only the in-frame ones, dropping some. The sample consists of 2.3 million or so clones, approximately 93% of them appearing once. Sequencing was done on a sample of naive CD4+ T cells from PBMCs. These receptors were obtained from a man aged 18 to 30 in good health. Some clones in this sample may be carry-over from other donors' samples. Both conserved end residues are part of each CDR3. A D gene is named only where the DNA matches it firmly. Clone size is shown for a subset of rows, as once, few, many or a class of expanded clone.

j_call d_call v_call clone_size cdr3_nt cdr3_aa
TRBJ1-2 TRBD1 TRBV6-1 . TGTGCCAGCACCAGGGACAGGCGATCTAACTATGGCTACACCTTC CASTRDRRSNYGYTF
TRBJ1-5 . TRBV6-6 . TGTGCCAGCAGTTACTCTGGTGGTAGCAATCAGCCCCAGCATTTT CASSYSGGSNQPQHF
TRBJ2-5 TRBD2 TRBV5-1 . TGCGCCAGCAGCTTCGGACTAGCGGGGGGCTACCAAGAGACCCAGTACTTC CASSFGLAGGYQETQYF
TRBJ2-7 . TRBV14 . TGTGCCAGCAGCCAGGGACTGGTTCCCTACGAGCAGTACTTC CASSQGLVPYEQYF
TRBJ1-1 . TRBV5-4 . TGTGCCAGCAGCTTGGCCGGGTTGTCGACGGTTTACACTGAAGCTTTCTTT CASSLAGLSTVYTEAFF
TRBJ2-2 . TRBV7-9 . TGTGCCAGCAGTTTCAAGAACACCGGGGAGCTGTTTTTT CASSFKNTGELFF
TRBJ2-2 . TRBV9 . TGTGCCAGCAGCGTACTGGGGATGGACGGGGAGCTGTTTTTT CASSVLGMDGELFF
TRBJ1-5 TRBD1 TRBV28 . TGTGCCGGACGGAGAGGGGGACAGGGACAGCCCCAGCATTTT CAGRRGGQGQPQHF
TRBJ2-3 TRBD2 TRBV6-1 . TGTGCCAGCAGTGATCTAGCGGGAGAATTCGCAGATACGCAGTATTTT CASSDLAGEFADTQYF
TRBJ2-3 TRBD1 TRBV12-5 . TGTGCTAGTGGTTCGGGACAGGCACACACAGATACGCAGTATTTT CASGSGQAHTDTQYF
TRBJ2-1 . TRBV27 . TGTGCCAGCAGTTTTGATCCAAGCTCCTACAATGAGCAGTTCTTC CASSFDPSSYNEQFF
TRBJ2-7 TRBD1 TRBV5-1 . TGCGCCAGCAGCCCGAGACAGGGGACGGCCTACGAGCAGTACTTC CASSPRQGTAYEQYF
TRBJ1-4 . TRBV7-8 . TGTGCCAGCAGCTTAGCTCTCGGGGCGGCTAAAGATGCAACTAATGAAAAACTGTTTTTT CASSLALGAAKDATNEKLFF
TRBJ2-1 . TRBV2 . TGTGCCAGCAGTGAAGCAGAGGTGGATGAGCAGTTCTTC CASSEAEVDEQFF
TRBJ2-7 . TRBV15 . TGTGCCACCAGCAGAGATACAGGGTACGGCTCCTACGAGCAGTACTTC CATSRDTGYGSYEQYF
TRBJ2-5 . TRBV5-4 . TGTGCCAGCAGCTTCGCACGGGGTATTCAAGAGACCCAGTACTTC CASSFARGIQETQYF
TRBJ2-7 TRBD2 TRBV2 . TGTGCCAGCAGGGACAGACTAGCGGGAGGGTACGAGCAGTACTTC CASRDRLAGGYEQYF
TRBJ2-3 . TRBV7-9 . TGTGCCAGCAGCTTAGGCTCACCCGGGGCCACAGATACGCAGTATTTT CASSLGSPGATDTQYF
TRBJ2-5 TRBD1 TRBV19 . TGTGCCAGTACCCCCGCACCGGGACAGGGGCGCGGGGGGGAGACCCAGTACTTC CASTPAPGQGRGGETQYF
TRBJ2-3 TRBD1 TRBV7-2 . TGTGCCAGCAGTATAGGACAGGGGGCAGGAGATACGCAGTATTTT CASSIGQGAGDTQYF
TRBJ2-3 . TRBV2 . TGTGCCAGCAGTGACACACGCGGGCCGAGGTACGATACGCAGTATTTT CASSDTRGPRYDTQYF
TRBJ2-7 . TRBV27 . TGTGCCAGCAGTCCGAGACAGGCCTCCTACGAGCAGTACTTC CASSPRQASYEQYF
TRBJ2-7 . TRBV2 . TGTGCCAGCGGGGGCTCCCCCTACGAGCAGTACTTC CASGGSPYEQYF
TRBJ2-7 TRBD2 TRBV7-9 . TGTGCCAGCACGCCGGGGGGGAACGAGCAGTACTTC CASTPGGNEQYF
TRBJ2-1 . TRBV7-3 . TGTGCCAGCAACCCAGGGGCGGGGCCCTACAATGAGCAGTTCTTC CASNPGAGPYNEQFF
TRBJ2-7 TRBD2 TRBV6-6 . TGTGCCAGCAGAACCCCAGCGGGAGGGATCTACGAGCAGTACTTC CASRTPAGGIYEQYF
TRBJ2-7 . TRBV6-1 . TGTGCCAGCAGTGAGTTAGCGATCTCCTACGAGCAGTACTTC CASSELAISYEQYF
TRBJ2-1 TRBD1 TRBV2 . TGTGCCAGCAGAGGACCGGGACAGGGCTACAATGAGCAGTTCTTC CASRGPGQGYNEQFF
TRBJ2-3 . TRBV30 . TGTGCCTGGACTGGGGGGACGGGCACAGATACGCAGTATTTT CAWTGGTGTDTQYF
TRBJ1-4 . TRBV16 once TGTGCCAGCAGCCAGGGGCTTTATGAAAAACTGTTTTTT CASSQGLYEKLFF